This T cell receptor (beta chain) derives from a study of T cells after yellow fever vaccination. Turning to the study itself: In the case of low-cell-number fractions, SMART-Seq v4 Ultra Low Input was used for preparation. The study, taken as a whole, reports: From the bulk population, abundant clonotypes could contaminate and appear within FACS-sorted repertoires.

This CDR3 is built from 13 residues. Germline V gene data show CDR1 as SGHKS and CDR2 as YYEKEE (reference sequence). V dropped 2 bases and J dropped 1 base, with 6 bases sitting between them. 5'RACE template switching generated TCR cDNA, adding a universal primer site and UMIs. TCRdb itself ran the 5' RACE reads through MiXCR, one entry per CDR3 protein. The table has 100,000 to 150,000 distinct CDR3 sequences, roughly 6.7% seen once. This clonotype was seen ten or more times. Its antigen is not known. This rearrangement joins TRBV5-5 to TRBJ1-1; D gene uncertain. This clonotype originated in a man aged 18 to 30 who received the YFV17D yellow fever vaccine. This specimen was CD4+ T cells sorted from PBMCs, taken 10 to 11 days after the first yellow fever vaccination. The CDR3 loop reads CASSFWENTEAFF. DNA of the CDR3: TGTGCCAGCAGCTTCTGGGAGAACACTGAAGCTTTCTTT.